One sample yielded the 15 T cell receptor beta chains listed below, sequenced in a study of blood T cell repertoires in COVID-19. Sequencing was performed with immunoSEQ multiplex PCR; in TCRdb, only in-frame clones are kept and a portion is missing. The sample carries tens of thousands of clones, 85% recorded once. Specimen: peripheral blood. The receptor source for this set is a man between 60 and 75 years old with acute or convalescent COVID-19.

As DNA, the CDR3 is TGCAGTGCTAGAGTCTCCTCGACCCAGTACTTC. Its translation: CSARVSSTQYF. This chain uses TRBV20-1 with TRBJ2-5, with D unresolved. Trimming cost V 1 base and J 7 bases, with 7 bases left between them. The V gene's germline CDR1 is DFQATT and CDR2 SNEGSKA (reference sequence). This CDR3 is 11 amino acids long.

This sequence joins TRBV27 and TRBJ2-1; 7 bases align to TRBD2. Germline CDR1 MNHEY, CDR2 SMNVEV (reference sequence). With V trimmed by 7 bases and J by 5 bases, 14 bases remained unmatched. This CDR3 region has 16 residues. For the CDR3, the DNA is TGTGCCAGCACCCCCCTTTTCGGGAGGAAGGACAATGAGCAGTTCTTC. It codes for CASTPLFGRKDNEQFF.

The V and J genes are TRBV29-1 and TRBJ2-1; no firm D call. The V gene lost 3 bases and the J gene lost 8 bases, with 14 bases spanning the gap. This CDR3 is 13 amino acids long. Looked up from germline, CDR1 is SQVTM and CDR2 is ANQGSEA. The CDR3 DNA follows: TGCAGCGTTGAGGTACAGTCAGGCTATGAGCAGTTCTTC. Its translation: CSVEVQSGYEQFF.

The chain uses TRBV30 and TRBJ1-2, with D unresolved. Germline loops: CDR1 GTSNPN, CDR2 SVGIG (reference sequence). V was shortened by 0 bases and J by 8 bases, with 10 bases between the two germline ends. The CDR3 is 12 residues long. Here the CDR3 DNA reads TGTGCCTGGAGTGTTTTGGGCTGGGGCTACACCTTC. It translates to CAWSVLGWGYTF.

The chain combines TRBV5-6 with TRBJ1-1; D remains unclear. The germline gives CDR1 SGHDT, CDR2 YYEEEE. Trimming took 0 bases from V and 1 from J, leaving 10 bases between them. This CDR3 has 15 amino acids. The CDR3 coding sequence is TGTGCCAGCAGCTTGGCGCCGACGGGGAACACTGAAGCTTTCTTT. Amino acids: CASSLAPTGNTEAFF.

This clone was found many times. V usage is TRBV9 and J usage is TRBJ2-7; tentative D call: TRBD2 (6 bases). This CDR3 has 15 amino acids. Germline V CDR1 and CDR2: SGDLS, YYNGEE. V dropped 0 bases and J dropped 7 bases, with 17 bases sitting between them. CDR3 DNA: TGTGCCAGCAGCGTAGATCCGGGAGAGGCTAGGGAGCAGTACTTC. Its protein is CASSVDPGEAREQYF. The full variable domain, in which reference TRBV9 and TRBJ2-7 provide the parts outside the CDR3, is DSGVTQTPKHLITATGQRVTLRCSPRSGDLSVYWYQQSLDQGLQFLIQYYNGEERAKGNILERFSAQQFPDLHSELNLSSLELGDSALYFCASSVDPGEAREQYFGPGTRLTVT.

This clone was seen just once. The V call is TRBV2, the J call TRBJ1-5; possible D gene TRBD1, 6 bases. This CDR3 region has 14 residues. Trimming cost V 8 bases and J 2 bases, with 13 bases left between them. In germline, CDR1 is SNHLY, CDR2 FYNNEI. This CDR3 is CASWGGSGNQPQHF. The CDR3 nucleotides are TGTGCCAGCTGGGGGGGCTCGGGCAATCAGCCCCAGCATTTT. The complete variable domain, with remaining parts taken from reference TRBV2 and TRBJ1-5, reads EPEVTQTPSHQVTQMGQEVILRCVPISNHLYFYWYRQILGQKVEFLVSFYNNEISEKSEIFDDQFSVERPDGSNFTLKIRSTKLEDSAMYFCASWGGSGNQPQHFGDGTRLSIL.

In its sample, this clone was seen once. The chain employs TRBV5-1 and TRBJ2-7; 8 bases agree with TRBD1. The CDR3 spans 14 residues. Germline values: CDR1 SGHRS, CDR2 YFSETQ. V gave up 4 bases and J gave up 5 bases; unmatched junction bases: 8. CDR3 DNA sequence: TGCGCCAGCAGCCTTCCGGGACAGGTAAACGAGCAGTACTTC. Amino acids: CASSLPGQVNEQYF.

This clone was picked up a small number of times. V gene TRBV4-1 combines with J gene TRBJ1-1; the D gene is possibly TRBD1 (5 bases). CDR1 and CDR2 from the germline V gene are MGHRA and YSYEKL. This CDR3 contains 18 residues. With 1 base removed from V and 0 bases from J, the gap between germline ends came to 18 bases. In nucleotides, the CDR3 is TGCGCCAGCAGCCAAGGGGTCTTGGGCAGGGCAATGAACACTGAAGCTTTCTTT. Translation: CASSQGVLGRAMNTEAFF.

The gene calls are TRBV9 and TRBJ2-3; possibly TRBD2 for D (7 bases). Germline-derived CDR1 and CDR2 are SGDLS and YYNGEE. Trimming removed 0 bases from V and 1 base from J, with 12 bases in between. This CDR3 has 16 residues. The CDR3 loop is CASSVGGGAGTDTQYF. As DNA, the CDR3 is TGTGCCAGCAGCGTAGGGGGGGGCGCCGGCACAGATACGCAGTATTTT.

This rearrangement joins TRBV6-1 to TRBJ2-3; 7 bases are shared with TRBD2. The CDR3 sequence is 16 residues long. Germline CDR1 and CDR2: MNHNS and SASEGT. The V segment lost 2 bases and the J segment 4 bases; nucleotides outside the gene matches: 9. CDR3 coding DNA: TGTGCCAGCAGTGAACTGACTAGCCGGACCGCAGATACGCAGTATTTT. Translated: CASSELTSRTADTQYF.

The chain carries TRBV30 and TRBJ1-1; tentatively, D is TRBD1 (5 bases). V was cut by 4 bases and J by 4 bases, with 19 bases left in between. The germline V gene encodes CDR1 GTSNPN and CDR2 SVGIG (reference sequence). The CDR3 totals 15 residues. The CDR3 spells CAWTPGRGWGTEAFF. The CDR3 nucleotides are TGTGCCTGGACCCCGGGGAGGGGATGGGGCACTGAAGCTTTCTTT.

J is TRBJ1-5 and V is TRBV4-2; 7 positions agree with TRBD1. After removal of 0 bases from V and 2 bases from J, the junction contained 1 base not matched to a gene. CDR3 length: 15 residues. The V gene's germline CDR1 is LGHNA and CDR2 YNFKEQ. Written as DNA, the CDR3 is TGTGCCAGCAGCCAAGAGGGGACAGGCAATCAGCCCCAGCATTTT. Translated, it gives CASSQEGTGNQPQHF.

In its sample, this clone was seen once. The V and J genes are TRBV30 and TRBJ2-2, with TRBD2 identical over 8 bases. In germline, CDR1 is GTSNPN, CDR2 SVGIG (reference sequence). This CDR3 comprises 14 residues. J gave up 6 bases and V 3 bases, and 6 bases lay outside the gene matches. The CDR3 reads CAWRGGAGAGELFF. CDR3 in DNA: TGTGCCTGGAGGGGCGGAGCGGGGGCCGGGGAGCTGTTTTTT. The whole variable domain, filled in from reference TRBV30 and TRBJ2-2, reads SQTIHQWPATLVQPVGSPLSLECTVEGTSNPNLYWYRQAAGRGLQLLFYSVGIGQISSEVPQNLSASRPQDRQFILSSKKLLLSDSGFYLCAWRGGAGAGELFFGEGSRLTVL.

This sequence joins TRBV3-1 (or the pseudogene TRBV3-2) and TRBJ2-1; 7 bases line up with TRBD2. This CDR3 is 16 amino acids long. The germline gives CDR1 LGHDT, CDR2 YNNKEL (reference sequence). J gave up 7 bases and V 4 bases, and 13 bases lay outside the gene matches. The chain's CDR3 is CASSRRAMREWNEQFF. The CDR3 DNA reads as TGTGCCAGCAGCCGCCGGGCGATGCGGGAGTGGAATGAGCAGTTCTTC.